This T cell receptor beta chain was sequenced during a study of long-term antiretroviral therapy in people with HIV. Study conclusions and caveats: Comparison with controls showed narrower CDR3 length ranges in HIV repertoires.

Sequencing relied on immunoSEQ assay v3.0, run at survey level. Sequencing was performed with immunoSEQ multiplex PCR; in TCRdb, only in-frame clones are kept and a portion is missing. This table has about 25,000 clones, 80% to 90% appearing once. Germline V CDR1 and CDR2: MNHEY, SMNVEV (reference sequence). Trimming pared 1 base from V and 1 base from J, leaving 11 bases between. The CDR3 has 15 amino acids. With respect to this clone: No antigen is known for it.

The chain has TRBV27 and TRBJ2-7; tentatively, D is TRBD1 (5 bases). The sequencing here drew on unsorted PBMCs, taken 1.2 years after starting antiretroviral therapy. The origin of this receptor is a man aged 45 to 65 with HIV. Written as DNA, the CDR3 is TGTGCCAGCAGTTTATTGGCGACAGCTTCCTACGAGCAGTACTTC. Its translation is CASSLLATASYEQYF.